Listed here are 11 T cell receptor beta chains from one sample, sequenced in a study of blood T cells in healthy people across ages. With a J-beta primer mix and a sample-barcoded 5' primer, a second PCR ran about 7 to 11 cycles. TCRdb passed the 5' RACE reads through MiXCR, listing each CDR3 protein once. The sample has roughly 1.5 million distinct CDR3 sequences; around 40% are singletons. Sequenced sample: blood. These receptors originate from a woman under 30 in good health.

The chain is built from TRBV4-3 and TRBJ1-2, with D unresolved. CDR3 length equals 16 residues. The germline V gene encodes CDR1 LGHNA and CDR2 YSLEER. The germline V and J ends were trimmed by 0 bases and 7 bases, with 18 bases remaining between them. CDR3 region: CASSQDGTPMGGGYTF. In DNA, the CDR3 is TGCGCCAGCAGCCAAGATGGTACCCCAATGGGAGGTGGCTACACCTTC.

The V gene is TRBV29-1, the J gene TRBJ1-6, with unresolved D. The CDR3 runs 14 residues. V gave up 2 bases and J gave up 0 bases, with 5 bases separating them. Germline V gene data show CDR1 as SQVTM and CDR2 as ANQGSEA. CDR3 amino acids: CSVEQSSYNSPLHF. DNA of the CDR3: TGCAGCGTTGAACAGAGCTCCTATAATTCACCCCTCCACTTT.

The CDR3 here is CASSQEIPLWGTDTQYF. The CDR3 nucleotides read TGCGCCAGCAGCCAAGAGATTCCATTATGGGGCACAGATACGCAGTATTTT. V gene TRBV4-3 combines with J gene TRBJ2-3; D ambiguous. The germline V gene has CDR1 LGHNA and CDR2 YSLEER. There are 17 residues in the CDR3. Trimming pared 0 bases from V and 1 base from J, leaving 14 bases between.

CDR3 loop: CASSWSLPYEQYF. In nucleotides, the CDR3 is TGTGCCAGTAGTTGGAGTCTCCCCTACGAGCAGTACTTC. V usage is TRBV19 and J usage is TRBJ2-7; D is unclear. In germline, CDR1 is LNHDA, CDR2 SQIVND (reference sequence). The CDR3 covers 13 residues. Trimming cost V 5 bases and J 2 bases, with 10 bases left between them.

Points on this clonotype: A junction end diverges from the germline sequence, so it may reflect a read error. The chain combines TRBV29-1 with TRBJ1-1, with D possibly matching TRBD1 (5 bases). The CDR3 runs 13 residues. The germline V gene has CDR1 SQVTM and CDR2 ANQGSEA. CDR3 coding DNA: TGCAGCGTTGGACTCAGGGTAAACACCGAAGCTTTCTTT. Its protein product is CSVGLRVNTEAFF. The entire variable domain, with the rest obtained from reference TRBV29-1 and TRBJ1-1, is as follows: SAVISQKPSRDICQRGTSLTIQCQVDSQVTMMFWYRQQPGQSLTLIATANQGSEATYESGFVIDKFPISRPNLTFSTLTVSNMSPEDSSIYLCSVGLRVNTEAFFGQGTRLTVV.

This clonotype occurred a few times. The CDR3 here is CASSLGGSPNEKLFF. The CDR3 DNA sequence: TGTGCCAGCAGCTTGGGGGGTTCCCCGAATGAAAAACTGTTTTTT. This chain connects TRBV5-4 to TRBJ1-4; D is unclear. CDR1 is SGHNT and CDR2 is YYREEE in the germline V gene (reference sequence). V dropped 0 bases and J dropped 5 bases, with 11 bases sitting between them. CDR3 length equals 15 residues.

This clonotype was recorded many times. The chain recombines TRBV7-2 with TRBJ2-1, with TRBD2 as a possible D gene (6 bases). Germline V gene lookup returns CDR1 SGHTA and CDR2 FQGNSA. Trimming cost V 7 bases and J 1 base, with 17 bases left between them. There are 16 residues in the CDR3. This CDR3 is CASTPSGGASYNEQFF. The CDR3 DNA sequence: TGTGCCAGCACTCCTAGTGGCGGGGCGTCCTACAATGAGCAGTTCTTC.

V usage is TRBV2 and J usage is TRBJ2-2; 8 positions agree with TRBD1. Germline CDR1 and CDR2: SNHLY and FYNNEI. This CDR3 has 14 amino acids. With 2 bases clipped from V and 7 bases from J, the junction kept 3 bases outside the gene matches. The CDR3 sequence is CASSEPTGVGELFF. The CDR3 nucleotides read TGTGCCAGCAGTGAACCGACAGGGGTCGGGGAGCTGTTTTTT.

The chain has TRBV28 and TRBJ2-5; no reliable D call. The CDR3 is 12 residues long. Trimming stripped 6 bases from V and 11 bases from J, with 16 bases between. CDR1 and CDR2 from the germline V gene are MDHEN and SYDVKM. CDR3 in DNA: TGTGCCAGCAGGGTATCCATGAATGAGCAGTACTTC. This gives the protein CASRVSMNEQYF.

This clonotype was detected a few times. V and J are TRBV6-2 or TRBV6-3 and TRBJ2-7; 7 bases line up with TRBD1. This CDR3 contains 14 residues. Per the germline V gene, CDR1 is MNHEY and CDR2 is SVGEGT. V dropped 6 bases and J dropped 2; count of bases not matched to a gene: 7. CDR3 DNA: TGTGCCAGCAGCACTACAGGGGCCCCCTACGAGCAGTACTTC. Encoded protein: CASSTTGAPYEQYF.

The table lists this clonotype with a few counts. This rearrangement joins TRBV15 to TRBJ1-5; the match to TRBD1 covers 8 bases. The V gene end was trimmed by 3 bases and the J gene end by 0 bases; junction bases not matched to a gene: 7. The CDR3 runs 17 residues. Germline-derived CDR1 and CDR2 are LNHNV and YYDKDF (reference sequence). The CDR3 reads CATSSRTGPYSNQPQHF. The CDR3 nucleotides are TGTGCCACCAGCAGCCGGACAGGGCCGTATAGCAATCAGCCCCAGCATTTT.